What follows describes a single T cell receptor beta chain. There are 14 residues in the CDR3. V lost 6 bases and J lost 4; bases outside the gene matches: 5. Germline assignment: CDR1 MNHNS and CDR2 SASEGT. This sample's treatment: randomized to nivolumab then ipilimumab (arm A) or the reverse (arm B). DNA-damaging chemotherapy had not been given to any patient beforehand. From thawed PBMCs, live CD3+CD8+ cells negative for CD19 and CD56 were sorted. The data derive from a study of sequential checkpoint blockade in melanoma. Repertoires were generated with immunoSEQ multiplex PCR, while TCRdb's copy carries only in-frame clones and drops some. The repertoire includes 20,000 to 25,000 clones, 55% to 70% of them detected once, and under 20% sits in the top ten.

The chain carries TRBV6-1 and TRBJ2-7; 11 bases are shared with TRBD1. The source is a human donor with melanoma. Material: CD8+ T cells sorted from blood (inferred from file names), obtained from a patient given nivolumab and ipilimumab in sequence. Written as DNA, the CDR3 is TGTGCCAGCAGGGTGGGACAGGGGGTATACGAGCAGTACTTC. It is translated as CASRVGQGVYEQYF.